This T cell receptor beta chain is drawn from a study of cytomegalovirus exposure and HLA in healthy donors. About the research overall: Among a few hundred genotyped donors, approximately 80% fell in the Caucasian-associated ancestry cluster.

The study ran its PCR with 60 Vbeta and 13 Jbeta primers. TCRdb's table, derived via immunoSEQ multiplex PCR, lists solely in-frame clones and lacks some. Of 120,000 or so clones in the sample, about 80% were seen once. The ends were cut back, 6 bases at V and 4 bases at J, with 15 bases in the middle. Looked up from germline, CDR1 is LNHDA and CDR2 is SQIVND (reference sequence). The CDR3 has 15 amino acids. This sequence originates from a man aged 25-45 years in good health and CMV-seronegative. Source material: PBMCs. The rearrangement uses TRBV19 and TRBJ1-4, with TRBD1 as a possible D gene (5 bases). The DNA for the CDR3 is TGTGCCAGTAGCACCCGGGACTTCCTTAATGAAAAACTGTTTTTT. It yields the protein CASSTRDFLNEKLFF.